This T cell receptor (beta chain) emerged from a study of blood T cell repertoires in COVID-19. Overall study: PBMCs, B-cell-depleted T cells, or T cells provided the cDNA or gDNA that made up the material.

V lost 4 bases, J lost 4 bases, and 6 bases lay in between. The CDR3 length is 12 residues. Germline CDR1 LNHDA, CDR2 SQIVND (reference sequence). Under the authors' procedure: It was from reference gene primer amplification that nucleated cell counts were estimated. Sequencing used immunoSEQ multiplex PCR; TCRdb keeps in-frame clones, though not all of them. V, J and clone size are taken as reported in that table, and D and trimming were inferred from the DNA itself. The sample carries over 200,000 clones, roughly four fifths recorded once. V usage is TRBV19 and J usage is TRBJ2-3; D might be TRBD2 (5 bases). The receptor comes from a woman aged 40 to 50 with acute or convalescent COVID-19. The specimen was peripheral blood. CDR3 nucleotides: TGTGCCAGTAGTAAGGGAGCAGATACGCAGTATTTT. It codes for CASSKGADTQYF. Together with reference TRBV19 and TRBJ2-3, the CDR3 gives the full variable domain: DGGITQSPKYLFRKEGQNVTLSCEQNLNHDAMYWYRQDPGQGLRLIYYSQIVNDFQKGDIAEGYSVSREKKESFPLTVTSAQKNPTAFYLCASSKGADTQYFGPGTRLTVL.